The rows below give T cell receptor beta chains drawn from one sample of a study of shared clonotypes between healthy human individuals. Libraries were prepared by immunoSEQ multiplex PCR; TCRdb keeps only in-frame clonotypes and omits some of them. The sample shows around 510,000 clones, about 96% of them seen only once. Sequenced input: naive CD4+ T cells sorted from blood. The receptors were gathered from a woman aged 25 to 39 in good health. Each CDR3 is given with its conserved first and last residue. D genes are given only for firm matches. Rows give clone size only sometimes, using once, few, many, or a class for an expanded clone.

clone_size: .; j_call: TRBJ1-2; d_call: .; v_call: TRBV28; cdr3_nt: TGTGCCAGCAGTCCGGGCCAAACTCCTGGCTACACCTTC; cdr3_aa: CASSPGQTPGYTF
clone_size: .; j_call: TRBJ1-1; d_call: .; v_call: TRBV7-7; cdr3_nt: TGTGCCAGCAGCCCGAGCACCCAAGCCGAAGCTTTCTTT; cdr3_aa: CASSPSTQAEAFF
clone_size: .; j_call: TRBJ1-2; d_call: TRBD1; v_call: TRBV2; cdr3_nt: TGTGCCAGCAAGCGGGACAGGGAAAGAGATGGCTACACCTTC; cdr3_aa: CASKRDRERDGYTF
clone_size: .; j_call: TRBJ2-1; d_call: TRBD1; v_call: TRBV25-1; cdr3_nt: TGTGCCAGCAAAGGGACAGGGGCCTACGGTGAGCAGTTCTTC; cdr3_aa: CASKGTGAYGEQFF
clone_size: .; j_call: TRBJ2-1; d_call: TRBD2; v_call: TRBV19; cdr3_nt: TGTGCCAGTAGTGGACTAGCGGGAGGGCCGGAGTTCTTC; cdr3_aa: CASSGLAGGPEFF
clone_size: .; j_call: TRBJ2-1; d_call: .; v_call: TRBV6-6; cdr3_nt: TGTGCCAGCAGTTATGCTGGGCCCCCAAGGATTTTCTTC; cdr3_aa: CASSYAGPPRIFF
clone_size: .; j_call: TRBJ1-1; d_call: .; v_call: TRBV30; cdr3_nt: TGTGCCTGGAGGTTTCTGGGAGGCAGGACCACTGAAGCTTTCTTT; cdr3_aa: CAWRFLGGRTTEAFF
clone_size: .; j_call: TRBJ2-3; d_call: TRBD2; v_call: TRBV19; cdr3_nt: TGTGCCAGTAGCCCGGGACTAGCGGGATTCACAGATACGCAGTATTTT; cdr3_aa: CASSPGLAGFTDTQYF
clone_size: .; j_call: TRBJ2-7; d_call: .; v_call: TRBV2; cdr3_nt: TGTGCCAGCAGTAATTCGATTCTCGGGGACGAGCAGTACTTC; cdr3_aa: CASSNSILGDEQYF
clone_size: .; j_call: TRBJ1-2; d_call: .; v_call: TRBV6-5; cdr3_nt: TGTGCCAGCAGTTACTCCGCCACGGGAGGGAACTATGGCTACACCTTC; cdr3_aa: CASSYSATGGNYGYTF
clone_size: .; j_call: TRBJ2-3; d_call: .; v_call: TRBV29-1; cdr3_nt: TGCAGCGTTGAAGCTAGGGCTGTTCGCACAGATACGCAGTATTTT; cdr3_aa: CSVEARAVRTDTQYF
clone_size: .; j_call: TRBJ2-1; d_call: TRBD2; v_call: TRBV15; cdr3_nt: TGTGCCACCAGCAGAGGAGGGAGCGGGGGTTACAATGAGCAGTTCTTC; cdr3_aa: CATSRGGSGGYNEQFF
clone_size: few; j_call: TRBJ1-5; d_call: TRBD1; v_call: TRBV7-8; cdr3_nt: TGTGCCAGCAGCTTAGTAGGGGGCGATCAGCCCCAGCATTTT; cdr3_aa: CASSLVGGDQPQHF
clone_size: .; j_call: TRBJ1-4; d_call: TRBD1; v_call: TRBV5-5; cdr3_nt: TGTGCCAGCAGCTTGGCACAGGGGAATGAAAAACTGTTTTTT; cdr3_aa: CASSLAQGNEKLFF
clone_size: .; j_call: TRBJ1-1; d_call: .; v_call: TRBV28; cdr3_nt: TGTGCCAGCAGTTTGTCCGGGGTGCGCACTGAAGCTTTCTTT; cdr3_aa: CASSLSGVRTEAFF
clone_size: .; j_call: TRBJ2-1; d_call: .; v_call: TRBV19; cdr3_nt: TGTGCCAGTAGTATACTCCGGGACTCCTACAATGAGCAGTTCTTC; cdr3_aa: CASSILRDSYNEQFF
clone_size: once; j_call: TRBJ2-6; d_call: .; v_call: TRBV5-4; cdr3_nt: TGTGCCAGCAGCCCCAGCCCCTCTGGGGCCAACGTCCTGACTTTC; cdr3_aa: CASSPSPSGANVLTF
clone_size: .; j_call: TRBJ2-2; d_call: .; v_call: TRBV5-1; cdr3_nt: TGCGCCAGCAGCTTGGACGTGGGAGGCGGGGAGCTGTTTTTT; cdr3_aa: CASSLDVGGGELFF
clone_size: .; j_call: TRBJ2-6; d_call: TRBD1; v_call: TRBV7-3; cdr3_nt: TGTGCCAGCAGAGACAGGGCCGGGGCCAACGTCCTGACTTTC; cdr3_aa: CASRDRAGANVLTF
clone_size: .; j_call: TRBJ2-5; d_call: TRBD2; v_call: TRBV2; cdr3_nt: TGTGCCAGCAGTACCGGACTAGCGGGAGGAGAGACCCAGTACTTC; cdr3_aa: CASSTGLAGGETQYF
clone_size: .; j_call: TRBJ2-5; d_call: TRBD2; v_call: TRBV5-1; cdr3_nt: TGCGCCAGCATGCTAGCGGGAGGGCAAGAGACCCAGTACTTC; cdr3_aa: CASMLAGGQETQYF
clone_size: .; j_call: TRBJ2-5; d_call: .; v_call: TRBV30; cdr3_nt: TGTGCCTTTGGACTGACCGGATTTAAAGAGACCCAGTACTTC; cdr3_aa: CAFGLTGFKETQYF
clone_size: once; j_call: TRBJ2-7; d_call: .; v_call: TRBV28; cdr3_nt: TGTGCCAGCAGTTTAAAGGTCGGCGAGCAGTACTTC; cdr3_aa: CASSLKVGEQYF
clone_size: .; j_call: TRBJ2-1; d_call: .; v_call: TRBV5-1; cdr3_nt: TGCGCCAGCAGCTCGGACGGGAGCTCCTACAATGAGCAGTTCTTC; cdr3_aa: CASSSDGSSYNEQFF
clone_size: .; j_call: TRBJ2-2; d_call: TRBD2; v_call: TRBV29-1; cdr3_nt: TGCAGCGTTGGGGGACTAGCGGGAGGGACCGGGGAGCTGTTTTTT; cdr3_aa: CSVGGLAGGTGELFF
clone_size: .; j_call: TRBJ1-5; d_call: .; v_call: TRBV6-6; cdr3_nt: TGTGCCAGCAGTTACAAAGTTCATAGGGGATATCAGCCCCAGCATTTT; cdr3_aa: CASSYKVHRGYQPQHF
clone_size: .; j_call: TRBJ2-7; d_call: TRBD1; v_call: TRBV2; cdr3_nt: TGTGCCAGCAGCATCCGGACAGGGGAAACCGAGCAGTACTTC; cdr3_aa: CASSIRTGETEQYF
clone_size: .; j_call: TRBJ2-2; d_call: .; v_call: TRBV19; cdr3_nt: TGTGCCAGTAGTATAGTTTCAGGTTTCCGGGAGCTGTTTTTT; cdr3_aa: CASSIVSGFRELFF
clone_size: .; j_call: TRBJ2-1; d_call: .; v_call: TRBV28; cdr3_nt: TGTGCCAGCAGTTTAGTTTGGGCGAATGAGCAGTTCTTC; cdr3_aa: CASSLVWANEQFF
clone_size: .; j_call: TRBJ2-3; d_call: TRBD2; v_call: TRBV28; cdr3_nt: TGTGCCAGCAGTTCCTGGACTAGCGGGAGCACAGATACGCAGTATTTT; cdr3_aa: CASSSWTSGSTDTQYF
clone_size: .; j_call: TRBJ2-1; d_call: TRBD2; v_call: TRBV14; cdr3_nt: TGTGCCAGCAGCCAAAGCCGACTAGCGGGAGGTACCTACAATGAGCAGTTCTTC; cdr3_aa: CASSQSRLAGGTYNEQFF
clone_size: .; j_call: TRBJ2-2; d_call: .; v_call: TRBV5-1; cdr3_nt: TGCGCCAGCAGCTTTGGGGGCGGGAGCCCGAACACCGGGGAGCTGTTTTTT; cdr3_aa: CASSFGGGSPNTGELFF
clone_size: .; j_call: TRBJ1-1; d_call: TRBD1; v_call: TRBV7-9; cdr3_nt: TGTGCCAGCTCAACAGGACAGGGAGACACTGAAGCTTTCTTT; cdr3_aa: CASSTGQGDTEAFF
clone_size: .; j_call: TRBJ1-5; d_call: .; v_call: TRBV18; cdr3_nt: TGTGCCAGCTCACCACCGGGGGGATGGAGCAATCAGCCCCAGCATTTT; cdr3_aa: CASSPPGGWSNQPQHF
clone_size: .; j_call: TRBJ2-1; d_call: .; v_call: TRBV28; cdr3_nt: TGTGCCAGCAGTTTACCCCGGCTATCCTACAATGAGCAGTTCTTC; cdr3_aa: CASSLPRLSYNEQFF
clone_size: .; j_call: TRBJ2-7; d_call: .; v_call: TRBV25-1; cdr3_nt: TGTGCCAGCAGTGAATTTGGGACGGGCTCCTACGAGCAGTACTTC; cdr3_aa: CASSEFGTGSYEQYF
clone_size: .; j_call: TRBJ1-5; d_call: TRBD1; v_call: TRBV5-6; cdr3_nt: TGTGCCAGCAGCTTACAGGGGGCGCATCAGCCCCAGCATTTT; cdr3_aa: CASSLQGAHQPQHF
clone_size: .; j_call: TRBJ2-7; d_call: TRBD2; v_call: TRBV10-2; cdr3_nt: TGCGCCAGCAAACCGGGACTAGCGTACGAGCAGTACTTC; cdr3_aa: CASKPGLAYEQYF
clone_size: .; j_call: TRBJ1-4; d_call: .; v_call: TRBV28; cdr3_nt: TGTGCCAGCAGGCTACTAAGGGAACTAAATGAAAAACTGTTTTTT; cdr3_aa: CASRLLRELNEKLFF
clone_size: .; j_call: TRBJ2-7; d_call: .; v_call: TRBV2; cdr3_nt: TGTGCCAGCAGTAACATAAGGAGCTACGAGCAGTACTTC; cdr3_aa: CASSNIRSYEQYF
clone_size: .; j_call: TRBJ2-1; d_call: TRBD2; v_call: TRBV6-6; cdr3_nt: TGTGCCACCATCCCGGGAGGCTACTCCTACAATGAGCAGTTCTTC; cdr3_aa: CATIPGGYSYNEQFF
clone_size: .; j_call: TRBJ1-2; d_call: .; v_call: TRBV5-1; cdr3_nt: TGCGCCAGCAGCTTAAGGTTAAGTCCGGACAGTCCTAACTATGGCTACACCTTC; cdr3_aa: CASSLRLSPDSPNYGYTF
clone_size: .; j_call: TRBJ2-1; d_call: TRBD2; v_call: TRBV19; cdr3_nt: TGTGCCAGTAAGCTTGCGAGCGGGAGCTCCTACAATGAGCAGTTCTTC; cdr3_aa: CASKLASGSSYNEQFF
clone_size: .; j_call: TRBJ2-2; d_call: .; v_call: TRBV19; cdr3_nt: TGTGCCAGTAGTATAGCTTGGGGAGCCGGGGAGCTGTTTTTT; cdr3_aa: CASSIAWGAGELFF
clone_size: .; j_call: TRBJ1-3; d_call: .; v_call: TRBV7-6; cdr3_nt: TGTGCCAGCAGTTACGACCCGGCAGCCGGAAACACCATATATTTT; cdr3_aa: CASSYDPAAGNTIYF
clone_size: .; j_call: TRBJ2-7; d_call: .; v_call: TRBV6-5; cdr3_nt: TGTGCCAGCAGTTTTTTCGACGAGCAGTACTTC; cdr3_aa: CASSFFDEQYF
clone_size: .; j_call: TRBJ2-6; d_call: .; v_call: TRBV4-1; cdr3_nt: TGCGCCAGCAGGCGCTCTGGGGCCAACGTCCTGACTTTC; cdr3_aa: CASRRSGANVLTF
clone_size: .; j_call: TRBJ2-3; d_call: .; v_call: TRBV18; cdr3_nt: TGTGCCAGCTCACCAAGACCGGATACGCAGTATTTT; cdr3_aa: CASSPRPDTQYF
clone_size: .; j_call: TRBJ2-3; d_call: .; v_call: TRBV29-1; cdr3_nt: TGCAGCGTTGCGGAGGGGACAGATACGCAGTATTTT; cdr3_aa: CSVAEGTDTQYF
clone_size: .; j_call: TRBJ2-1; d_call: .; v_call: TRBV4-1; cdr3_nt: TGCGCCAGCAGCCAAGATCCGGCGGGGGCGCGGGAGCAGTTCTTC; cdr3_aa: CASSQDPAGAREQFF
clone_size: .; j_call: TRBJ1-4; d_call: TRBD1; v_call: TRBV28; cdr3_nt: TGTGCCAGCAGCCGTGCGGCAGGGGGCCCCAAACTGTTTTTT; cdr3_aa: CASSRAAGGPKLFF
clone_size: .; j_call: TRBJ1-2; d_call: TRBD1; v_call: TRBV28; cdr3_nt: TGTGCCAGCAGTTTAGAAGGAGGAGGGGGCGCCTACTATGGCTACACCTTC; cdr3_aa: CASSLEGGGGAYYGYTF
clone_size: .; j_call: TRBJ2-3; d_call: .; v_call: TRBV7-3; cdr3_nt: TGTGCCAGCAGCCCTTTTAAGAGCACAGATACGCAGTATTTT; cdr3_aa: CASSPFKSTDTQYF
clone_size: .; j_call: TRBJ1-5; d_call: .; v_call: TRBV6-5; cdr3_nt: TGTGCCAGCAGTTTACGAGCCGTTGATAGCAATCAGCCCCAGCATTTT; cdr3_aa: CASSLRAVDSNQPQHF
clone_size: .; j_call: TRBJ2-2; d_call: .; v_call: TRBV27; cdr3_nt: TGTGCCAGCAGTTTGACTAACACCGGGGAGCTGTTTTTT; cdr3_aa: CASSLTNTGELFF
clone_size: once; j_call: TRBJ2-5; d_call: TRBD2; v_call: TRBV18; cdr3_nt: TGTGCCAGCTCACCGGGAGGGGTACCCGAGGCCCAGTACTTC; cdr3_aa: CASSPGGVPEAQYF
clone_size: .; j_call: TRBJ2-2; d_call: .; v_call: TRBV7-9; cdr3_nt: TGTGCCAGCACCGGACTAAACACCGGGGAGCTGTTTTTT; cdr3_aa: CASTGLNTGELFF
clone_size: .; j_call: TRBJ1-6; d_call: .; v_call: TRBV7-3; cdr3_nt: TGTGCCAGCAGCTGGGACGGTAGCTCACCCCTCCACTTT; cdr3_aa: CASSWDGSSPLHF
clone_size: once; j_call: TRBJ2-7; d_call: .; v_call: TRBV7-9; cdr3_nt: TGTGCCAGCAGCTTGAGGTCAGGAGCAGGGGAGCAGTACTTC; cdr3_aa: CASSLRSGAGEQYF